The 31 T cell receptor beta chains listed next were all sequenced from one sample in a study of T cell responses to AZD1222 COVID-19 vaccine (dated by TCRdb to the early 2020s). This sample's time point label indicates: baseline before first vaccination. Libraries were built with the immunoSEQ multiplex PCR assay. Not all clones reach the TCRdb copy of this immuneACCESS table, which keeps in-frame sequences only. Checked studies attribute under half of the gap to unresolved V genes and leave the rest unexplained. This sample holds 96,000 or so clones; under 90% were observed only once. The ten largest make up 26% of the sample. Here the sequenced sample was peripheral blood, taken on day 0 of AZD1222 vaccination. These receptors came from an adult in good health.

This chain uses TRBV24-1 with TRBJ1-1; 7 bases align to TRBD1. Looked up from germline, CDR1 is KGHDR and CDR2 is SFDVKD. V dropped 7 bases and J dropped 1; count of bases not matched to a gene: 5. The CDR3 sequence is 14 residues long. The CDR3 protein is CATSLWDRNTEAFF. The CDR3 DNA reads as TGTGCCACCAGCCTCTGGGACAGGAACACTGAAGCTTTCTTT.

The CDR3 DNA reads TGTGCCAGCAGTCACCGGACTAGCGGGAGGGTCTCCTACGAGCAGTACTTC. Translated, it gives CASSHRTSGRVSYEQYF. The chain links TRBV6-6 to TRBJ2-7; 15 bases map to TRBD2. The V and J ends lost 5 bases and 0 bases, in that order; junction bases with no gene match: 5. CDR1 MNHNY and CDR2 SVGAGI come from the germline V gene (reference sequence). The CDR3 is 17 amino acids.

The V call is TRBV7-2, the J call TRBJ2-7; 13 nucleotides match TRBD2. Per germline, CDR1 SGHTA and CDR2 FQGNSA. CDR3 length: 17 amino acids. The J segment lost 3 bases and the V segment lost 5 bases, leaving 10 bases of the junction unmatched. CDR3 nucleotides: TGTGCCAGCAGCCGCGGACTAGCGGGAGAGAAAAGCTACGAGCAGTACTTC. This codes for CASSRGLAGEKSYEQYF.

Here the CDR3 DNA reads TGTGCCAGCAGTTTCGGACCCCTCTATGGCTACACCTTC. Amino acids: CASSFGPLYGYTF. This rearrangement joins TRBV27 to TRBJ1-2; D uncertain. The CDR3 is made up of 13 amino acids. Trimming left V 3 bases short and J 4 bases short, with 9 bases between. Germline V gives CDR1 MNHEY, CDR2 SMNVEV (reference sequence).

This clone occurred a few times. The chain employs TRBV7-8 and TRBJ2-1, with D uncertain. CDR1 and CDR2 from the germline V gene are SGHVS and FQNEAQ. This CDR3 spans 14 amino acids. V was cut by 5 bases and J by 0 bases, with 8 bases left in between. The CDR3 region has the DNA TGTGCCAGCAGCGGCAGGCTCTCCTACAATGAGCAGTTCTTC. Encoded protein: CASSGRLSYNEQFF. The entire variable domain, with the rest obtained from reference TRBV7-8 and TRBJ2-1, is as follows: GAGVSQSPRYKVAKRGQDVALRCDPISGHVSLFWYQQALGQGPEFLTYFQNEAQLDKSGLPSDRFFAERPEGSVSTLKIQRTQQEDSAVYLCASSGRLSYNEQFFGPGTRLTVL.

The V call is TRBV4-3, the J call TRBJ2-1; TRBD2 matches 10 bases. The germline gives CDR1 LGHNA, CDR2 YSLEER. CDR3 length equals 17 residues. Germline trimming cut 0 bases from V and 7 bases from J; bases unmatched to any gene: 9. The CDR3 here is CASSQDMALAGVNEQFF. Written as DNA, the CDR3 is TGCGCCAGCAGCCAAGATATGGCGCTAGCGGGAGTTAATGAGCAGTTCTTC.

The chain uses TRBV5-1 and TRBJ2-3; D might be TRBD2 (5 bases). This CDR3 is built from 15 residues. The ends were cut back, 4 bases at V and 2 bases at J, with 14 bases in the middle. Germline V gives CDR1 SGHRS, CDR2 YFSETQ. DNA of the CDR3: TGCGCCAGCAGCCCCCTGGAGGACTTCACAGATACGCAGTATTTT. Translation gives CASSPLEDFTDTQYF.

This rearrangement joins TRBV18 to TRBJ1-1; the D gene is possibly TRBD1 (5 bases). Trimming removed 0 bases at V and 0 bases at J, with 8 bases between. The CDR3 extends over 15 amino acids. The germline V gene has CDR1 KGHSH and CDR2 LQKENI. The DNA of the CDR3 is TGTGCCAGCTCACCACCAGGAGGGGTGAACACTGAAGCTTTCTTT. The encoded protein is CASSPPGGVNTEAFF.

This clone came up once. The chain couples TRBV11-2 to TRBJ2-7; D gene uncertain. CDR1 and CDR2 from the germline V gene are SGHAT and FQNNGV. The V and J ends lost 0 bases and 2 bases respectively, with 11 bases between them. The CDR3 sequence is 15 residues long. The CDR3 region has the DNA TGTGCCAGCAGCTTAGATGCGGACGCCACCTACGAGCAGTACTTC. Residues: CASSLDADATYEQYF.

The chain combines TRBV19 with TRBJ2-7; TRBD1 matches at 7 bases. V shed 6 bases and J 4 bases; nucleotides not matched to a gene: 9. Germline assignment: CDR1 LNHDA and CDR2 SQIVND (reference sequence). CDR3 size: 14 residues. CDR3 protein: CASSFGDRAYEQYF. The CDR3 region has the DNA TGTGCCAGTAGCTTCGGCGACAGGGCATACGAGCAGTACTTC. Combining the CDR3 with reference TRBV19 and TRBJ2-7 gives the whole variable domain DGGITQSPKYLFRKEGQNVTLSCEQNLNHDAMYWYRQDPGQGLRLIYYSQIVNDFQKGDIAEGYSVSREKKESFPLTVTSAQKNPTAFYLCASSFGDRAYEQYFGPGTRLTVT.

The rearrangement uses TRBV7-3 and TRBJ2-3; D unresolved. This CDR3 is 15 amino acids long. In germline, CDR1 is SGHTA, CDR2 FQGTGA. V lost 1 base and J 4 bases, leaving 12 bases between the germline ends. The CDR3, as DNA: TGTGCCAGCAGCTTAAAGGGCCCTGCTGCAGATACGCAGTATTTT. Its translation: CASSLKGPAADTQYF.

The CDR3 nucleotides read TGTGCCAGTAGTCAACGGGGGTCCTACAATGAGCAGTTCTTC. Amino acid sequence: CASSQRGSYNEQFF. The V call is TRBV19, the J call TRBJ2-1; D might be TRBD2 (6 bases). Germline V gives CDR1 LNHDA, CDR2 SQIVND (reference sequence). The CDR3 covers 14 residues. V lost 5 bases and J lost 1, with 9 bases in between. Looking up the rest from reference TRBV19 and TRBJ2-1 gives the full variable domain: DGGITQSPKYLFRKEGQNVTLSCEQNLNHDAMYWYRQDPGQGLRLIYYSQIVNDFQKGDIAEGYSVSREKKESFPLTVTSAQKNPTAFYLCASSQRGSYNEQFFGPGTRLTVL.

This chain uses TRBV3-1 (or the pseudogene TRBV3-2) with TRBJ1-3; the D gene is possibly TRBD1 (5 bases). CDR3 length: 15 amino acids. Trimming took 3 bases from V and 5 from J, leaving 14 bases between them. Germline CDR1 and CDR2: LGHDT and YNNKEL (reference sequence). The CDR3 region has the DNA TGTGCCAGCAGCCAGGTTGGGGACGGAAGAAACACCATATATTTT. Translated: CASSQVGDGRNTIYF.

The chain recombines TRBV3-1 (or the pseudogene TRBV3-2) with TRBJ1-1, with 9 bases matching TRBD1. In germline, CDR1 is LGHDT, CDR2 YNNKEL (reference sequence). The J segment lost 1 base and the V segment lost 4 bases, leaving 1 base of the junction unmatched. There are 14 residues in the CDR3. The DNA for the CDR3 is TGTGCCAGCAGCCGACAGGGGGGGAACACTGAAGCTTTCTTT. Protein sequence: CASSRQGGNTEAFF.

V is TRBV3-1 (or the pseudogene TRBV3-2) and J is TRBJ2-7, with D uncertain. The V gene's germline CDR1 is LGHDT and CDR2 YNNKEL (reference sequence). V shed 3 bases and J shed 4 bases, with 7 bases lying between them. This CDR3 has 12 residues. The CDR3 region is CASSHTGYEQYF. The DNA for the CDR3 is TGTGCCAGCAGCCACACCGGGTACGAGCAGTACTTC.

The chain couples TRBV5-1 to TRBJ2-5; 7 nucleotides line up with TRBD2. The V and J ends lost 4 bases and 1 base, in that order; junction bases with no gene match: 7. In germline, CDR1 is SGHRS, CDR2 YFSETQ. The CDR3 runs to 15 residues. CDR3 in amino acids: CASSGTTSSQETQYF. CDR3 DNA: TGCGCCAGCAGCGGGACGACTAGCAGCCAAGAGACCCAGTACTTC.

V and J are TRBV28 and TRBJ2-5, with unresolved D. Trimming stripped 3 bases from V and 3 bases from J, with 5 bases between. The V gene's germline CDR1 is MDHEN and CDR2 SYDVKM. The CDR3 loop spans 12 amino acids. The CDR3 is CASSFQKETQYF. CDR3 in DNA: TGTGCCAGCAGTTTCCAGAAAGAGACCCAGTACTTC.

The V gene is TRBV15, the J gene TRBJ1-1, with 8 nucleotides matching TRBD1. Germline CDR1 is LNHNV and CDR2 is YYDKDF (reference sequence). This CDR3 comprises 15 residues. The V segment lost 9 bases and the J segment 4 bases; nucleotides outside the gene matches: 13. As DNA, the CDR3 is TGTGCCACACAGGACAGGGTCCATGCGGGCACTGAAGCTTTCTTT. Its protein is CATQDRVHAGTEAFF.

The rearrangement uses TRBV5-8 and TRBJ2-5; tentatively, D is TRBD1 (6 bases). From germline, CDR1 is SGHTS and CDR2 YDEGEE. Trimming pared 2 bases from V and 5 bases from J, leaving 10 bases between. CDR3 size: 13 residues. Here the CDR3 reads CASSLGGAETQYF. CDR3 in DNA: TGTGCCAGCAGCTTAGGGGGTGCCGAGACCCAGTACTTC.

The chain recombines TRBV6-2 or TRBV6-3 with TRBJ1-1, with unresolved D. There are 15 residues in the CDR3. The V end was cut by 4 bases, the J end by 1 base, with 13 bases between. Germline CDR1 MNHEY, CDR2 SVGEGT. The CDR3 DNA sequence: TGTGCCAGCAGTTCCATCCGATCTGCGAACACTGAAGCTTTCTTT. This translates into CASSSIRSANTEAFF.

The genes are TRBV5-4 and TRBJ2-7, with a possible D match to TRBD2 (6 bases). The germline gives CDR1 SGHNT, CDR2 YYREEE (reference sequence). The CDR3 is 14 amino acids. V was clipped by 3 bases and J by 2 bases, with 12 bases between them. The CDR3 loop reads CASSSPGLTYEQYF. CDR3 in DNA: TGTGCCAGCAGCTCACCGGGACTTACCTACGAGCAGTACTTC.

J is TRBJ1-3 and V is TRBV7-8; tentatively, D is TRBD1 (6 bases). V was shortened by 1 base and J by 4 bases, with 11 bases between the two germline ends. The germline V gene encodes CDR1 SGHVS and CDR2 FQNEAQ. This CDR3 has 15 residues. In DNA form, the CDR3 reads TGTGCCAGCAGCTTAGGGACAGTCCTAGGAAACACCATATATTTT. Amino acids: CASSLGTVLGNTIYF.

V usage is TRBV3-1 (or the pseudogene TRBV3-2) and J usage is TRBJ2-3; a weak D match, TRBD2 (5 bases). Germline assignment: CDR1 LGHDT and CDR2 YNNKEL (reference sequence). V lost 2 bases and J 3 bases, leaving 18 bases between the germline ends. This CDR3 spans 17 amino acids. The CDR3 spells CASSQLPDSMLTDTQYF. The CDR3 coding sequence is TGTGCCAGCAGCCAACTCCCGGACTCCATGCTGACAGATACGCAGTATTTT.

The rearrangement joins TRBV10-1 to TRBJ1-6, with 9 bases that match TRBD1. The ends lost 6 bases at V and 10 bases at J; junction bases unmatched: 10. This CDR3 region has 15 residues. The V gene's germline CDR1 is WNHNN and CDR2 SYGVQD (reference sequence). The CDR3 loop is CASRSFGQGLSPLHF. Written as DNA, the CDR3 is TGCGCCAGCAGATCTTTTGGACAGGGGCTATCACCCCTCCACTTT.

This clone showed up just a few times. V gene TRBV7-3 combines with J gene TRBJ2-2; D may be TRBD2 (5 bases). The CDR3 length is 16 residues. CDR1 is SGHTA and CDR2 is FQGTGA in the germline V gene. V was trimmed by 4 bases and J by 4 bases, leaving 16 bases between them. CDR3 protein: CASSSAGGPGTGELFF. The CDR3 bases are TGTGCCAGCAGCTCCGCGGGTGGTCCGGGCACCGGGGAGCTGTTTTTT.

This chain links TRBV2 with TRBJ2-5, with D hard to call. This CDR3 spans 13 amino acids. Germline V lookup: CDR1 SNHLY, CDR2 FYNNEI. The germline V and J ends were trimmed by 4 bases and 2 bases, with 8 bases remaining between them. The chain's CDR3 is CASSGVQQETQYF. CDR3 bases: TGTGCCAGCAGTGGGGTGCAACAAGAGACCCAGTACTTC. Full variable domain (remainder filled in from reference TRBV2 and TRBJ2-5): EPEVTQTPSHQVTQMGQEVILRCVPISNHLYFYWYRQILGQKVEFLVSFYNNEISEKSEIFDDQFSVERPDGSNFTLKIRSTKLEDSAMYFCASSGVQQETQYFGPGTRLLVL.

The chain is built from TRBV19 and TRBJ2-2; 11 nucleotides match TRBD2. Trimming took 7 bases from V and 3 from J; bases not matched to a gene: 7. The CDR3 consists of 16 residues. Per the germline V gene, CDR1 is LNHDA and CDR2 is SQIVND (reference sequence). The CDR3 DNA follows: TGTGCCAGTAAAAGCGGACTAGCGGGTCACACCGGGGAGCTGTTTTTT. It encodes CASKSGLAGHTGELFF.

This clone was observed a handful of times. The CDR3 sequence is CASSQEGEISSYEQYF. In DNA form, the CDR3 reads TGTGCCAGCAGCCAAGAGGGAGAGATAAGCTCCTACGAGCAGTACTTC. The V and J genes are TRBV4-2 and TRBJ2-7; D is perhaps TRBD2 (5 bases). The V gene lost 0 bases and the J gene lost 0 bases, with 12 bases spanning the gap. CDR3 length: 16 residues. Germline CDR1 LGHNA, CDR2 YNFKEQ.

CDR3 coding DNA: TGTGCCAGCAGCTTGGGACAGGATCAGACCCTCTACGAGCAGTACTTC. Translating it yields CASSLGQDQTLYEQYF. The chain recombines TRBV5-5 with TRBJ2-7, with D tentatively TRBD1 (6 bases). V was cut by 0 bases and J by 3 bases, with 16 bases left in between. Per the germline V gene, CDR1 is SGHKS and CDR2 is YYEKEE (reference sequence). This CDR3 region has 16 residues. Supplemented by reference TRBV5-5 and TRBJ2-7, the full variable domain reads DAGVTQSPTHLIKTRGQQVTLRCSPISGHKSVSWYQQVLGQGPQFIFQYYEKEERGRGNFPDRFSARQFPNYSSELNVNALLLGDSALYLCASSLGQDQTLYEQYFGPGTRLTVT.

The chain links TRBV10-1 to TRBJ2-5; 7 bases match TRBD1. The CDR3 is 13 amino acids. The V gene's germline CDR1 is WNHNN and CDR2 SYGVQD (reference sequence). V dropped 6 bases and J dropped 2; count of bases not matched to a gene: 3. The CDR3 reads CASRTGQQETQYF. CDR3 coding DNA: TGCGCCAGCAGGACGGGACAGCAAGAGACCCAGTACTTC.

The chain uses TRBV12-3 or TRBV12-4 and TRBJ1-1; a possible D gene is TRBD1 (5 bases). The CDR3 sequence is 13 residues long. Trimming removed 2 bases from V and 8 bases from J, with 12 bases in between. The CDR3 spells CASSLIQGGEAFF. CDR3 nucleotide sequence: TGTGCCAGCAGTTTAATTCAGGGAGGAGAAGCTTTCTTT.